A single sample gave rise to the 14 T cell receptor beta chains below, sequenced in a study of T cell responses to AZD1222 COVID-19 vaccine. The method was immunoSEQ multiplex PCR; TCRdb's version includes in-frame clones alone and lacks a portion of them. This table holds 60,000 to 100,000 clones, around 90% found once. This specimen consisted of peripheral blood, obtained on day 0 of AZD1222 vaccination. The receptors come from an adult in good health.

The V gene is TRBV3-1 (or the pseudogene TRBV3-2), the J gene TRBJ1-2; weak D call: TRBD1 (5 bases). The V and J ends lost 0 bases and 7 bases respectively, with 12 bases between them. The CDR3 spans 14 residues. Germline V gene lookup returns CDR1 LGHDT and CDR2 YNNKEL (reference sequence). CDR3 amino acids: CASSQDGGAGGYTF. The CDR3 nucleotides read TGTGCCAGCAGCCAAGATGGAGGGGCGGGTGGCTACACCTTC.

This clone appeared a single time. The rearrangement joins TRBV7-9 to TRBJ2-6; no definite D call. Deletions cut 7 bases from V and 1 base from J, with 11 bases between. This CDR3 comprises 15 residues. Per germline, CDR1 SEHNR and CDR2 FQNEAQ (reference sequence). The CDR3 spells CASTPPGSGANVLTF. The CDR3 DNA reads as TGTGCCAGCACCCCCCCAGGATCTGGGGCCAACGTCCTGACTTTC.

This clone was counted once. The V and J genes are TRBV5-8 and TRBJ2-2, with a weak D call TRBD2 (6 bases). CDR3 length: 17 residues. Germline V gene lookup returns CDR1 SGHTS and CDR2 YDEGEE. Trimming took 1 base from V and 4 from J, leaving 17 bases between them. The CDR3 region has the DNA TGTGCCAGCAGCTTGAATAGGGCGGGACGGGTCACCGGGGAGCTGTTTTTT. Translation: CASSLNRAGRVTGELFF.

V usage is TRBV27 and J usage is TRBJ1-1; the match to TRBD1 covers 8 bases. V trimming: 7 bases; J trimming: 1 base; junction bases outside the gene matches: 8. There are 15 residues in the CDR3. Germline CDR1 is MNHEY and CDR2 is SMNVEV (reference sequence). CDR3 in DNA: TGTGCCAGCATACCTCTCGGACAGGGGAACACTGAAGCTTTCTTT. Translating gives CASIPLGQGNTEAFF.

This chain links TRBV2 with TRBJ2-7; TRBD1 aligns across 10 bases. The CDR3 totals 16 residues. Germline loops: CDR1 SNHLY, CDR2 FYNNEI. V was clipped by 6 bases and J by 3 bases; unmatched bases: 11. DNA for the CDR3: TGTGCCAGCAGCCCGGACAGGGGGAAAGTTGTCTACGAGCAGTACTTC. Translating it yields CASSPDRGKVVYEQYF.

The V and J genes are TRBV28 and TRBJ1-4; 11 bases are shared with TRBD1. Germline V gene sequence: CDR1 MDHEN, CDR2 SYDVKM. The CDR3 runs to 17 residues. V trimming: 4 bases; J trimming: 2 bases; junction bases outside the gene matches: 6. In DNA form, the CDR3 reads TGTGCCAGCAGTTCCCAAGGACAGGGGGCCACTAATGAAAAACTGTTTTTT. Translated, it gives CASSSQGQGATNEKLFF.

The genes are TRBV30 and TRBJ1-2; 9 nucleotides align to TRBD1. This CDR3 has 13 amino acids. J was trimmed by 5 bases and V by 1 base; bases with no gene match: 2. Germline values: CDR1 GTSNPN, CDR2 SVGIG (reference sequence). The CDR3 spells CAWSADRGYGYTF. DNA of the CDR3: TGTGCCTGGAGTGCCGACAGGGGGTATGGCTACACCTTC.

J is TRBJ2-7 and V is TRBV2; 9 nucleotides agree with TRBD2. The V segment lost 3 bases and the J segment 1 base; nucleotides outside the gene matches: 4. Germline values: CDR1 SNHLY, CDR2 FYNNEI. The CDR3 runs to 15 residues. The CDR3 region is CASSEVAGESYEQYF. The CDR3 nucleotides read TGTGCCAGCAGTGAGGTAGCGGGAGAGTCCTACGAGCAGTACTTC. The variable domain in full, completed from reference TRBV2 and TRBJ2-7, reads EPEVTQTPSHQVTQMGQEVILRCVPISNHLYFYWYRQILGQKVEFLVSFYNNEISEKSEIFDDQFSVERPDGSNFTLKIRSTKLEDSAMYFCASSEVAGESYEQYFGPGTRLTVT.

This clone was observed a single time. This sequence joins TRBV28 and TRBJ1-5; the match to TRBD1 covers 8 bases. Germline V gene data show CDR1 as MDHEN and CDR2 as SYDVKM. With V trimmed by 2 bases and J by 4 bases, 7 bases remained unmatched. The CDR3 has 16 residues. The DNA of the CDR3 is TGTGCCAGCAGTTTACCGGACAGGGACGGAAATCAGCCCCAGCATTTT. It specifies CASSLPDRDGNQPQHF.

V gene TRBV5-6 combines with J gene TRBJ2-2; the D gene is possibly TRBD2 (6 bases). The CDR3 is 14 residues long. Germline-derived CDR1 and CDR2 are SGHDT and YYEEEE. V was cut by 2 bases and J by 6 bases, with 11 bases left in between. CDR3 residues: CASSFAGLAGELFF. Written as DNA, the CDR3 is TGTGCCAGCAGCTTCGCGGGGCTCGCCGGGGAGCTGTTTTTT.

The gene calls are TRBV29-1 and TRBJ1-1; possibly TRBD1 for D (5 bases). Germline CDR1 reads SQVTM; CDR2 reads ANQGSEA. Between the trimmed V and J ends, which lost 7 bases and 4 bases, there was a span of 16 bases. CDR3 length: 13 amino acids. The CDR3 is CSGNQGKSTEAFF. In DNA form, the CDR3 reads TGCAGCGGGAACCAGGGAAAAAGCACTGAAGCTTTCTTT.

CDR3 bases: TGTGCCAGCTCACCAGAACAGGGGGGTAGCGAGCAGTACTTC. This gives the protein CASSPEQGGSEQYF. The chain employs TRBV18 and TRBJ2-7, with 8 bases matching TRBD1. The CDR3 totals 14 residues. V dropped 2 bases and J dropped 6; count of bases not matched to a gene: 6. CDR1 and CDR2 from the germline V gene are KGHSH and LQKENI.

As DNA, the CDR3 is TGTGCCAGCAGCCAAGATGGAAACAATGAGCAGTTCTTC. It encodes CASSQDGNNEQFF. This rearrangement joins TRBV3-1 (or the pseudogene TRBV3-2) to TRBJ2-1; D unresolved. The CDR3 totals 13 residues. Trimming left V 0 bases short and J 5 bases short, with 5 bases between. The germline gives CDR1 LGHDT, CDR2 YNNKEL (reference sequence).

This chain joins TRBV7-9 and TRBJ1-6, with D maybe TRBD1 (5 bases). Germline CDR1 reads SEHNR; CDR2 reads FQNEAQ (reference sequence). V dropped 5 bases and J dropped 9 bases, with 14 bases sitting between them. CDR3 length equals 14 residues. For the CDR3, the DNA is TGTGCCAGCAGCGAAAACCTCCAGGGTTCACCCCTCCACTTT. Encoded protein: CASSENLQGSPLHF.